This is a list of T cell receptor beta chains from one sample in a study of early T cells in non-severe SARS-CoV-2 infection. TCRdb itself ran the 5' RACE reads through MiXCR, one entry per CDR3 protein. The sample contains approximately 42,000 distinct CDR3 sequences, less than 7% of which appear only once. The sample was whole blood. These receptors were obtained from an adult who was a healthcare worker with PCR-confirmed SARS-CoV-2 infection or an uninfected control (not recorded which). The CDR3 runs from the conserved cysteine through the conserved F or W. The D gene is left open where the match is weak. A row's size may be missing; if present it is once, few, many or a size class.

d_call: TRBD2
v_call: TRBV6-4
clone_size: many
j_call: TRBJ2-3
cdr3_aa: CASSQSGGAADTQYF
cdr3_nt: TGTGCCAGCAGTCAAAGCGGGGGGGCCGCAGATACGCAGTATTTT

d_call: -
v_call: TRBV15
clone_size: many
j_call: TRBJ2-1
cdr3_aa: CATRDSNGNEQFF
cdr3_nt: TGTGCCACCCGAGACTCAAATGGGAATGAGCAGTTCTTC

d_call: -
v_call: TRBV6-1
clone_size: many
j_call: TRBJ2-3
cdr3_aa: CASTYSTSGSPDTQYF
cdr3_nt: TGTGCCAGCACCTATTCGACTAGTGGGAGTCCAGATACGCAGTATTTT

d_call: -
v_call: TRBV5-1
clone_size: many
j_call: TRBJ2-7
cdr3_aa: CASSLAVGSTGYEQYF
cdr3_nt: TGCGCCAGCAGCTTGGCCGTGGGCAGTACGGGCTACGAGCAGTACTTC

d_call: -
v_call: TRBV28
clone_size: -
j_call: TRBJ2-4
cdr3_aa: CASNGGATKNIQYF
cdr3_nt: TGTGCCAGCAATGGCGGGGCTACCAAAAACATTCAGTACTTC

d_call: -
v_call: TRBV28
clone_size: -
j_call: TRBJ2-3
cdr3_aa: CASSPSQGTGTDTQYF
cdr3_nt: TGTGCCAGCAGTCCCTCGCAGGGTACGGGCACAGATACGCAGTATTTT

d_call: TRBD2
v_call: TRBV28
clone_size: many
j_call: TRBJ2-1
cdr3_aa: CASIERGFANEQFF
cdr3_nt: TGTGCCAGCATTGAGCGGGGATTTGCGAATGAGCAGTTCTTC

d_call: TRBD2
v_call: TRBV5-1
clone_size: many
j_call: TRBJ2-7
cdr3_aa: CASSEDSGTSVSYEQYF
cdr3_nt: TGCGCCAGCAGCGAGGACAGTGGGACTAGCGTCTCCTACGAGCAGTACTTC

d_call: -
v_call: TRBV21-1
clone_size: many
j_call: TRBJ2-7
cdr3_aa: CASSKEVPGHPSHEQYF
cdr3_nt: TGTGCCAGCAGCAAAGAGGTCCCAGGACACCCCTCCCACGAGCAGTACTTC

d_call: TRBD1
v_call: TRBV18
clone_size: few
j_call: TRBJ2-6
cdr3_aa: CASSPGQGLSGANVLTF
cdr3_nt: TGTGCCAGCTCCCCAGGACAGGGACTTTCTGGGGCCAACGTCCTGACTTTC

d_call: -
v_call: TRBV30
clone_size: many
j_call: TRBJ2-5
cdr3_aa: CAWSVLETQYF
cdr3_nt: TGTGCCTGGAGTGTACTAGAGACCCAGTACTTC

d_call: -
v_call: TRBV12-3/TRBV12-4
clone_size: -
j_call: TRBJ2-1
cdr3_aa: CASTPLGEQFF
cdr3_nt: TGTGCCAGCACCCCATTGGGTGAGCAGTTCTTC

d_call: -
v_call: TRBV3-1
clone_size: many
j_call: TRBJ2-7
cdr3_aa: CASSQERGISYEQYF
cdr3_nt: TGTGCCAGCAGCCAAGAGCGGGGAATCTCCTACGAGCAGTACTTC

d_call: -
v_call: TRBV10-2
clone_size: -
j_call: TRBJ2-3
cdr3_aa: CASVALSTDTQYF
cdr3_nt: TGCGCCAGCGTGGCCCTCTCCACAGATACGCAGTATTTT

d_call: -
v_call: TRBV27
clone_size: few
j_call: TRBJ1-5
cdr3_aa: CASSLLSGDRGNQPQHF
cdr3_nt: TGTGCCAGCAGTTTGTTGTCAGGGGATAGGGGCAATCAGCCCCAGCATTTT

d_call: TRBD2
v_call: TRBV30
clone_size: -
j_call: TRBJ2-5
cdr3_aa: CAWSAQRGGRETQYF
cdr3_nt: TGTGCCTGGAGTGCTCAACGGGGGGGCCGGGAGACCCAGTACTTC

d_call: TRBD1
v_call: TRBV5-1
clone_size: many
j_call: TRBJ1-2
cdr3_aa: CASSPRQGAVYGYTF
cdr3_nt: TGCGCCAGCAGCCCTCGACAGGGGGCGGTCTATGGCTACACCTTC

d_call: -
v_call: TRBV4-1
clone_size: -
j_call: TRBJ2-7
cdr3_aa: CASTQTETAYEQYF
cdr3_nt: TGCGCCAGCACCCAAACGGAGACGGCCTACGAGCAGTACTTC

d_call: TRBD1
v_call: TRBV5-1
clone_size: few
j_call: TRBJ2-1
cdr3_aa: CASSEQGAAYNEQFF
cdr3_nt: TGCGCCAGCAGCGAGCAGGGGGCGGCCTACAATGAGCAGTTCTTC

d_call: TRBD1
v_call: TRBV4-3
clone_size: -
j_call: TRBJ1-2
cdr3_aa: CASSHAGTGSLYGYTF
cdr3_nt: TGCGCCAGCAGCCACGCAGGGACAGGGTCTCTCTATGGCTACACCTTC

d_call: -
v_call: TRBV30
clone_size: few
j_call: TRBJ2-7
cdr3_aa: CAWNRGEGYEQYF
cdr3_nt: TGTGCCTGGAACCGCGGGGAAGGCTACGAGCAGTACTTC

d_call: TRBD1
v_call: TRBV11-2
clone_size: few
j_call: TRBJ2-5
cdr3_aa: CASSPDRGRRETQYF
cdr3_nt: TGTGCCAGCAGCCCGGACAGGGGTAGGCGAGAGACCCAGTACTTC

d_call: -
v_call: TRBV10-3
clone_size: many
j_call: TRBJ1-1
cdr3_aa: CAISEFRSTTNTEAFF
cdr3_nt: TGTGCCATCAGTGAATTCCGGAGCACGACGAACACTGAAGCTTTCTTT

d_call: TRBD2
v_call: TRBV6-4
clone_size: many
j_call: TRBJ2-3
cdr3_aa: CASGRTSGADTQYF
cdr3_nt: TGTGCCAGCGGAAGGACTAGCGGGGCAGATACGCAGTATTTT

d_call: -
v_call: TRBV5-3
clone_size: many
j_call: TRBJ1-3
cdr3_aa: CAPTDFSTRDSGNTIYF
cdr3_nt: TGTGCACCGACTGACTTCTCTACTCGGGACTCTGGAAACACCATATATTTT

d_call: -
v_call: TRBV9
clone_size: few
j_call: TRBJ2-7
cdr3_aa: CASSVESRGTSYEQYF
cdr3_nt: TGTGCCAGCAGCGTAGAGAGTCGGGGAACCTCCTACGAGCAGTACTTC

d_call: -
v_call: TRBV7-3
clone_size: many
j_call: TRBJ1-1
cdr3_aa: CASSLGRNTEAFF
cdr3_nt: TGTGCCAGCAGCTTAGGGAGGAACACTGAAGCTTTCTTT

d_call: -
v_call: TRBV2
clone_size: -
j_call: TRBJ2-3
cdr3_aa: CASSPGASQYF
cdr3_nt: TGTGCCAGCAGTCCAGGAGCCTCGCAGTATTTT